The 18 T cell receptor beta chains reported below all come from one sample, sequenced in a study of CD8+ T cells in alopecia areata. RNA was extracted and reverse transcribed into cDNA as the sequencing template. Assay used: immunoSEQ multiplex PCR; TCRdb lists only in-frame clones, some missing. The sample carries approximately 180,000 clones, 53% recorded once. Regarding treatment: oral pan-JAK inhibitor, 5-10 mg twice daily. The specimen comprised CD8+ T cells sorted from blood, sampled at week 24, from a patient treated with tofacitinib. The receptors come from a human donor with alopecia areata.

The chain links TRBV2 to TRBJ2-1; 7 bases map to TRBD2. CDR3 size: 13 residues. Germline V CDR1 and CDR2: SNHLY, FYNNEI. V lost 5 bases, J lost 8 bases, and 6 bases stayed unmatched. Here the CDR3 reads CASSRGLEDEQFF. CDR3 nucleotide sequence: TGTGCCAGCAGTCGAGGACTAGAAGATGAGCAGTTCTTC.

The chain recombines TRBV29-1 with TRBJ1-1; a possible D gene is TRBD1 (6 bases). The CDR3 totals 16 residues. Germline values: CDR1 SQVTM, CDR2 ANQGSEA. Trimming took 4 bases from V and 1 from J, leaving 19 bases between them. This CDR3 is CSVGSTQGQRNTEAFF. The CDR3 DNA reads TGCAGCGTTGGGTCCACACAGGGTCAGCGGAACACTGAAGCTTTCTTT.

This clone was counted a few times. This chain links TRBV2 with TRBJ2-1, with a possible D match to TRBD2 (5 bases). Trimming pared 3 bases from V and 0 bases from J, leaving 12 bases between. CDR3 length: 16 residues. The V gene's germline CDR1 is SNHLY and CDR2 FYNNEI. The DNA of the CDR3 is TGTGCCAGCAGTGATGAGGGTGCCAGCTCCTACAATGAGCAGTTCTTC. Residues: CASSDEGASSYNEQFF.

This clone was observed a single time. The rearrangement uses TRBV4-3 and TRBJ2-7; possible D gene TRBD1, 6 bases. This CDR3 region has 16 residues. CDR1 is LGHNA, CDR2 YSLEER, per germline. V was pared by 0 bases and J by 4 bases, with 16 bases between. CDR3 sequence reads: CASSQDVGAMGYEQYF. The CDR3 region has the DNA TGCGCCAGCAGCCAAGATGTGGGGGCAATGGGGTACGAGCAGTACTTC.

The chain links TRBV7-9 to TRBJ2-7; 9 bases are shared with TRBD1. This CDR3 contains 16 residues. V lost 5 bases and J lost 0; bases outside the gene matches: 8. Per the germline V gene, CDR1 is SEHNR and CDR2 is FQNEAQ (reference sequence). CDR3 sequence (DNA): TGTGCCAGCAGCCCCGTTGGGGGACAGGGCTCCTACGAGCAGTACTTC. This encodes CASSPVGGQGSYEQYF.

This chain uses TRBV5-1 with TRBJ2-7; maybe TRBD2 (5 bases). V was cut by 0 bases and J by 3 bases, with 13 bases left in between. This CDR3 region has 15 residues. The germline gives CDR1 SGHRS, CDR2 YFSETQ. The CDR3 nucleotides read TGCGCCAGCAGCTTGGATCGTTTGAGCGGCTACGAGCAGTACTTC. As protein: CASSLDRLSGYEQYF.

V and J are TRBV29-1 and TRBJ1-2, with TRBD1 identical over 9 bases. Per germline, CDR1 SQVTM and CDR2 ANQGSEA. The junction had 8 bases not matched to a gene; V was cut back by 7 bases and J by 8 bases. The CDR3 is made up of 12 amino acids. The DNA of the CDR3 is TGCAGCGGGGATGGACAGGGGAACGGCTACACCTTC. This gives the protein CSGDGQGNGYTF.

The chain carries TRBV7-3 and TRBJ2-2; D may be TRBD2 (5 bases). The length of the CDR3 is 15 residues. CDR1 SGHTA and CDR2 FQGTGA come from the germline V gene. The germline V and J ends were trimmed by 5 bases and 8 bases, with 18 bases remaining between them. DNA for the CDR3: TGTGCCAGCAGCCCTCGGACTGCCCCATCGGGGGAGCTGTTTTTT. Encoded protein: CASSPRTAPSGELFF.

The rearrangement uses TRBV9 and TRBJ2-7; 8 positions agree with TRBD2. The CDR3 runs to 14 residues. Germline CDR1 is SGDLS and CDR2 is YYNGEE. With 0 bases clipped from V and 7 bases from J, the junction kept 6 bases outside the gene matches. In nucleotides, the CDR3 is TGTGCCAGCAGCGTAGGCCAAGCGGGGGATGAGCAGTACTTC. Translated, it gives CASSVGQAGDEQYF.

The chain recombines TRBV5-6 with TRBJ1-2; perhaps TRBD1 as D (5 bases). The CDR3 length is 14 residues. Trimming removed 6 bases from V and 4 bases from J, with 16 bases in between. CDR1 SGHDT and CDR2 YYEEEE come from the germline V gene. The CDR3 is CASIDNGAIYGYTF. In DNA, the CDR3 is TGTGCCAGCATCGACAACGGGGCTATCTATGGCTACACCTTC.

This clone showed up just a few times. This sequence joins TRBV29-1 and TRBJ1-1; the D is unclear. CDR3 length: 11 amino acids. V was clipped by 0 bases and J by 8 bases, with 7 bases between them. Germline CDR1 SQVTM, CDR2 ANQGSEA. Here the CDR3 reads CSVEEGLEAFF. In nucleotides, the CDR3 is TGCAGCGTTGAAGAGGGGTTGGAAGCTTTCTTT. Combining the CDR3 with reference TRBV29-1 and TRBJ1-1 gives the whole variable domain SAVISQKPSRDICQRGTSLTIQCQVDSQVTMMFWYRQQPGQSLTLIATANQGSEATYESGFVIDKFPISRPNLTFSTLTVSNMSPEDSSIYLCSVEEGLEAFFGQGTRLTVV.

V usage is TRBV4-3 and J usage is TRBJ2-3, with D perhaps TRBD1 (5 bases). V dropped 2 bases and J dropped 7 bases, with 10 bases sitting between them. In germline, CDR1 is LGHNA, CDR2 YSLEER. This CDR3 is built from 13 residues. CDR3 region: CASSQTTGNTQYF. In DNA form, the CDR3 reads TGCGCCAGCAGCCAAACTACAGGAAATACGCAGTATTTT.

The chain combines TRBV19 with TRBJ1-1, with D uncertain. The CDR3 totals 14 residues. In germline, CDR1 is LNHDA, CDR2 SQIVND (reference sequence). V was pared by 0 bases and J by 3 bases, with 8 bases between. The CDR3 DNA reads as TGTGCCAGTAGTATAGACCTGCTCTACACTGAAGCTTTCTTT. Protein: CASSIDLLYTEAFF.

V and J are TRBV9 and TRBJ1-1; no firm D call. CDR3 size: 15 residues. Germline V lookup: CDR1 SGDLS, CDR2 YYNGEE. V lost 0 bases to trimming and J lost 1 base, with 10 bases between them. Written as DNA, the CDR3 is TGTGCCAGCAGCGTAGATGGCAGAAAGAACACTGAAGCTTTCTTT. Translation: CASSVDGRKNTEAFF.

This clone showed up just a few times. This chain links TRBV2 with TRBJ2-7; D remains unclear. Trimming took off 3 bases at V and 5 bases at J, with 11 bases between the two ends. This CDR3 contains 13 residues. CDR1 SNHLY and CDR2 FYNNEI come from the germline V gene. CDR3 loop: CASSDAADNEQYF. The CDR3 DNA reads as TGTGCCAGCAGTGATGCGGCAGATAACGAGCAGTACTTC.

J is TRBJ2-7 and V is TRBV29-1; D unresolved. V dropped 0 bases and J dropped 3 bases, with 3 bases sitting between them. The CDR3 consists of 11 residues. The germline gives CDR1 SQVTM, CDR2 ANQGSEA. In DNA, the CDR3 is TGCAGCGTTGAAGACAACTACGAGCAGTACTTC. Protein: CSVEDNYEQYF.

This chain connects TRBV5-6 to TRBJ2-7, with 11 positions matching TRBD1. The CDR3 contains 14 residues. With V trimmed by 4 bases and J by 4 bases, 4 bases remained unmatched. Germline V gene data show CDR1 as SGHDT and CDR2 as YYEEEE. Here the CDR3 reads CASSPGQGAYEQYF. In DNA form, the CDR3 reads TGTGCCAGCAGCCCCGGACAGGGGGCATACGAGCAGTACTTC.

The chain combines TRBV11-3 with TRBJ2-7; 9 positions match TRBD1. The CDR3 has 16 amino acids. After removal of 5 bases from V and 2 bases from J, the junction contained 10 bases not matched to a gene. The germline CDR1 and CDR2 sequences are SGHNT and YENEEA. The CDR3 is CASSRSGQGRTYEQYF. The CDR3 nucleotides read TGTGCCAGCAGCCGAAGCGGACAGGGGCGTACCTACGAGCAGTACTTC.